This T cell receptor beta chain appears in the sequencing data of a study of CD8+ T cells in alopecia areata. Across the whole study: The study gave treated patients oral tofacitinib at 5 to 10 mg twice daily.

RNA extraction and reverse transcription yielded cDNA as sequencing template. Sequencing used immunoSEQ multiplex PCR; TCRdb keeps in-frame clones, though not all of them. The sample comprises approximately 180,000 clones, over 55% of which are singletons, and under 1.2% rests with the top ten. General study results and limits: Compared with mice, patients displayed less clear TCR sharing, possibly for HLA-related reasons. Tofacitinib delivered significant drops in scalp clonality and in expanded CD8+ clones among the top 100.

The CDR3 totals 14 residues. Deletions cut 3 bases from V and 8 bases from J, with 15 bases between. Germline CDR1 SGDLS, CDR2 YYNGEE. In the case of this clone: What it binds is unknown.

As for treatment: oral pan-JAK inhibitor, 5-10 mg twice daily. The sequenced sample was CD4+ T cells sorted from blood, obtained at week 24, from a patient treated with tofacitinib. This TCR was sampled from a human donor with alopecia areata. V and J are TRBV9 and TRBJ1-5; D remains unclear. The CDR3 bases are TGTGCCAGCAGCGGGCCCGGAGGAGGAGAGCCCCAGCATTTT. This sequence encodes CASSGPGGGEPQHF.